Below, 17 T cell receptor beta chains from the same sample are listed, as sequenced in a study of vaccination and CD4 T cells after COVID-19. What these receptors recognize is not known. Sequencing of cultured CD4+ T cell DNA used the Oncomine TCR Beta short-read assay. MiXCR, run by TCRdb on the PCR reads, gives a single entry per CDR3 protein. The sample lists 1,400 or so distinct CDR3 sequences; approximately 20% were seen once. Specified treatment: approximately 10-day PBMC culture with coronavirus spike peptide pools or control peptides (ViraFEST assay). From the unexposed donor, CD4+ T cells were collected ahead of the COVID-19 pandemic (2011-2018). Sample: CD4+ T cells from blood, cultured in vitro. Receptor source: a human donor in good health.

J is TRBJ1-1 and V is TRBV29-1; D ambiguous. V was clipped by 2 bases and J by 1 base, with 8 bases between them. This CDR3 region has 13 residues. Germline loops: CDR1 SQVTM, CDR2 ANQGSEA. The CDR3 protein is CSVEQLTNTEAFF. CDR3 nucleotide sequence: TGCAGCGTTGAACAATTGACGAACACTGAAGCTTTCTTT.

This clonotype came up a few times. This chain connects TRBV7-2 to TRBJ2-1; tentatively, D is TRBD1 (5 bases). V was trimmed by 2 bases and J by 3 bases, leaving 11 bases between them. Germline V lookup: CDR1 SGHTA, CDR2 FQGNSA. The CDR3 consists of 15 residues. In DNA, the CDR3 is TGTGCCAGCAGCTTAAACCGACAGATCTACAATGAGCAGTTCTTC. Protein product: CASSLNRQIYNEQFF.

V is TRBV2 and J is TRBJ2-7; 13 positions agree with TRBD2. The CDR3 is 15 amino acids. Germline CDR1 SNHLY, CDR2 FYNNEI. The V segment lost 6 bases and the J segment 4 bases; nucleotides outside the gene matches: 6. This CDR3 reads CASRVRLAGGYEQYF. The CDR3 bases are TGTGCCAGCAGAGTAAGACTAGCGGGAGGATACGAGCAGTACTTC.

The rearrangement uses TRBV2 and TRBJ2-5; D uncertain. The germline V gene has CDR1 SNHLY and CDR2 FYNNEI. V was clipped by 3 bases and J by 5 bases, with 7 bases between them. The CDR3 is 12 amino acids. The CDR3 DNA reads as TGTGCCAGCAGTGACCGAGCGGAGACCCAGTACTTC. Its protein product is CASSDRAETQYF.

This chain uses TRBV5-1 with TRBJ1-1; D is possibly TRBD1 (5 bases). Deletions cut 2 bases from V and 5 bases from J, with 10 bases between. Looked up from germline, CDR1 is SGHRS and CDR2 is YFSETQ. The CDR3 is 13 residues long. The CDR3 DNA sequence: TGCGCCAGCAGCTTTCAGGGTCGGACTGAAGCTTTCTTT. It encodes CASSFQGRTEAFF.

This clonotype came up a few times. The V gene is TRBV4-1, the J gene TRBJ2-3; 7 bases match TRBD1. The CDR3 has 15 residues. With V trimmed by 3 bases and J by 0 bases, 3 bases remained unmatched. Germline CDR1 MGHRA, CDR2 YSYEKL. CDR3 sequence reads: CASSHRDSSTDTQYF. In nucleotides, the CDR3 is TGCGCCAGCAGCCACCGGGACAGCAGCACAGATACGCAGTATTTT.

The CDR3 region has the DNA TGTGCCAGCAGCTTGTCTCGGACAGGGGGCGTTAACGGAAGACTGTTTTTT. Translated, it gives CASSLSRTGGVNGRLFF. This chain connects TRBV7-2 to TRBJ1-4, with 11 nucleotides matching TRBD1. V shed 3 bases and J 13 bases; nucleotides not matched to a gene: 16. Germline V CDR1 and CDR2: SGHTA, FQGNSA. This CDR3 has 17 amino acids.

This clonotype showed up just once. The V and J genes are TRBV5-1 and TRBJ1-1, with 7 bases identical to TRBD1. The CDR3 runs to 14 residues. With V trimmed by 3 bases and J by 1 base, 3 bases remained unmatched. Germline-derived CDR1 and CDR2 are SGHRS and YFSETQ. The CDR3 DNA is TGCGCCAGCAGCTGGGGACAGCCGAACACTGAAGCTTTCTTT. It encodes CASSWGQPNTEAFF.

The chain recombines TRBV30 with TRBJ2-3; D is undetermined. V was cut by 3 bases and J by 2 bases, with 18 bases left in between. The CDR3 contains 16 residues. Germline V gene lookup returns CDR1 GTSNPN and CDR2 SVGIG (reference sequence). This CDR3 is CAWSAGHLGPTDTQYF. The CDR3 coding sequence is TGTGCCTGGAGCGCCGGGCACCTAGGGCCCACAGATACGCAGTATTTT.

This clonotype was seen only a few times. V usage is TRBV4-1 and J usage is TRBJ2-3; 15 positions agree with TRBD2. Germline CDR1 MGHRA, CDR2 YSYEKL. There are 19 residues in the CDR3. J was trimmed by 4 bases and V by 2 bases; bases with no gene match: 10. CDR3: CASSQPGLAGGHRPDTQYF. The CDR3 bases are TGCGCCAGCAGCCAACCGGGACTAGCGGGAGGCCACCGCCCAGATACGCAGTATTTT.

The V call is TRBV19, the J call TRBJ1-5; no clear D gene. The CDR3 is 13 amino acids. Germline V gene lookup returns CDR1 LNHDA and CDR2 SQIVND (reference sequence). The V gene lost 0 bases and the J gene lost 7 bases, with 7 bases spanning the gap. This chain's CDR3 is CASSIESGQPQHF. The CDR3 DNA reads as TGTGCCAGTAGTATAGAATCTGGGCAGCCCCAGCATTTT.

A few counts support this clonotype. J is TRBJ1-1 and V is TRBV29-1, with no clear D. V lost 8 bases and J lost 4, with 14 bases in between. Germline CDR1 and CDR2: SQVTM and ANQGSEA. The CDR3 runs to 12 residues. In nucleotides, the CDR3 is TGCAGCTCTCAAATCCCGGGCACTGAAGCTTTCTTT. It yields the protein CSSQIPGTEAFF.

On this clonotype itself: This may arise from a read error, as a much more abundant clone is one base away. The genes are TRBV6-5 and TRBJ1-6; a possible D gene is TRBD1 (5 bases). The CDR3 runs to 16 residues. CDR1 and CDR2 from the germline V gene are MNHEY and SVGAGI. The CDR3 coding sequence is TGTGCCAGCAGTTACTCAGGGGTAGCCTATAGTTCACCCCTCCACTTT. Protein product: CASSYSGVAYSSPLHF.

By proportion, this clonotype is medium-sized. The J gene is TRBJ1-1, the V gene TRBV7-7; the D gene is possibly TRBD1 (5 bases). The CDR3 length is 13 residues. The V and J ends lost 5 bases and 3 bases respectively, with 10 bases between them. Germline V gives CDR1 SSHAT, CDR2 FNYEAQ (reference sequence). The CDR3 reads CASSAQQDTEAFF. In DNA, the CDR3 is TGTGCCAGCAGCGCGCAACAGGACACTGAAGCTTTCTTT.

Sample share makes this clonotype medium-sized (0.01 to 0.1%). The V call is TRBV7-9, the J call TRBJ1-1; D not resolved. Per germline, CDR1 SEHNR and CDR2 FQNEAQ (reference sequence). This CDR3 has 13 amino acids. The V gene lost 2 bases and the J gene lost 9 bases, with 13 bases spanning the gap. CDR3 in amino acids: CASSLNDGSKAFF. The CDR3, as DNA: TGTGCCAGCAGCTTAAACGACGGCTCTAAAGCTTTCTTT.

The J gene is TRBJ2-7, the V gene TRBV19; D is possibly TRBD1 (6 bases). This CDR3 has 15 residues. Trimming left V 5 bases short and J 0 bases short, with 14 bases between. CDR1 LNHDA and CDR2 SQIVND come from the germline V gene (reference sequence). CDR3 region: CASSPLDRSSYEQYF. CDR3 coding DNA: TGTGCCAGTAGTCCTCTCGACAGGAGCTCCTACGAGCAGTACTTC. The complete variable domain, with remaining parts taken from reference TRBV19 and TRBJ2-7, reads DGGITQSPKYLFRKEGQNVTLSCEQNLNHDAMYWYRQDPGQGLRLIYYSQIVNDFQKGDIAEGYSVSREKKESFPLTVTSAQKNPTAFYLCASSPLDRSSYEQYFGPGTRLTVT.

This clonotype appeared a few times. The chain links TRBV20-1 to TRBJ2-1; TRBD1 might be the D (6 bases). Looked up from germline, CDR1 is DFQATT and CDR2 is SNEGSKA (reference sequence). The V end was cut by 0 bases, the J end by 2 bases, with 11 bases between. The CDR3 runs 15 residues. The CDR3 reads CSARDFEGAYNEQFF. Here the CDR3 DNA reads TGCAGTGCTAGAGATTTTGAGGGGGCCTACAATGAGCAGTTCTTC.